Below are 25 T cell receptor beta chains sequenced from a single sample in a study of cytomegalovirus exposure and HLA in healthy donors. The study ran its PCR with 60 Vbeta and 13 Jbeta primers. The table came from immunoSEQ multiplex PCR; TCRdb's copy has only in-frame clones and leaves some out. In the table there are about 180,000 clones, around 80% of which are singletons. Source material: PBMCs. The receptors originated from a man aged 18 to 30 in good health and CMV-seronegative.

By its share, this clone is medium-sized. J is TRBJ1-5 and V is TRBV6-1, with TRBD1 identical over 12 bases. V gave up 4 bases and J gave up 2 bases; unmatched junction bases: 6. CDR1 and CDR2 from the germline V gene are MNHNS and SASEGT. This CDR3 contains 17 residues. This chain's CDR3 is CASSAPGQGAGNQPQHF. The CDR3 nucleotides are TGTGCCAGCAGTGCGCCGGGACAGGGGGCGGGCAATCAGCCCCAGCATTTT.

In DNA form, the CDR3 reads TGTGCCAGCAGTGCGGACAGGGGGCGAGGGGAGACCCAGTACTTC. This translates into CASSADRGRGETQYF. The rearrangement uses TRBV2 and TRBJ2-5; 11 nucleotides match TRBD1. This CDR3 contains 15 residues. Germline V gene lookup returns CDR1 SNHLY and CDR2 FYNNEI. J gave up 5 bases and V 4 bases, and 6 bases lay outside the gene matches.

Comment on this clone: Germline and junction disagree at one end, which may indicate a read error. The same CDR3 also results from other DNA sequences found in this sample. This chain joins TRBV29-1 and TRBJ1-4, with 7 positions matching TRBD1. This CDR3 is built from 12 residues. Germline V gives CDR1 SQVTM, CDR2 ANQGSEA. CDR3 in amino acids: CSATGTDEKLFF. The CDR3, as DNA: TGCAGCGCCACGGGGACAGATGAAAAGCTGTTTTTT.

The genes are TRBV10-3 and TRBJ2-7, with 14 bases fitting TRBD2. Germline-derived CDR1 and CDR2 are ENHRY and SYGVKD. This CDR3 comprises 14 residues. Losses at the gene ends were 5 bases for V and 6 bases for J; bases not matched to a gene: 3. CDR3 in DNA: TGTGCCATCAGTACGGGACTAGCGGGGGCCGAGCAGTACTTC. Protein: CAISTGLAGAEQYF.

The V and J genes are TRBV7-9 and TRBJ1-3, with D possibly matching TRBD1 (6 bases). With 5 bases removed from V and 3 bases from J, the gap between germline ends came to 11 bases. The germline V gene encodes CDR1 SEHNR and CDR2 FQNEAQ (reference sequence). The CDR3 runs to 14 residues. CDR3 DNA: TGTGCCAGCAGCCGGGGGGCTAGTGGAAACACCATATATTTT. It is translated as CASSRGASGNTIYF. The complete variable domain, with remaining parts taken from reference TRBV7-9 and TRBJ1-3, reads DTGVSQNPRHKITKRGQNVTFRCDPISEHNRLYWYRQTLGQGPEFLTYFQNEAQLEKSRLLSDRFSAERPKGSFSTLEIQRTEQGDSAMYLCASSRGASGNTIYFGEGSWLTVV.

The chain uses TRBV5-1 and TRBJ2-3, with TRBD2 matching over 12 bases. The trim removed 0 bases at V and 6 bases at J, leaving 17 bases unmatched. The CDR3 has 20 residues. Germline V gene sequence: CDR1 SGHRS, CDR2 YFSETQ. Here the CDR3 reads CASSLGLLAGGQGDSDTQYF. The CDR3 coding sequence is TGCGCCAGCAGCTTGGGCCTGCTAGCGGGGGGGCAAGGTGATTCGGATACGCAGTATTTT.

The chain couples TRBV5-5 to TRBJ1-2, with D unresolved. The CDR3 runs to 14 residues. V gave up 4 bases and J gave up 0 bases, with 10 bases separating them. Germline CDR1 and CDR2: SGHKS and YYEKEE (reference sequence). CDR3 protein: CASSRSATNYGYTF. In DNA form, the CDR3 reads TGTGCCAGCAGCCGGAGCGCTACTAACTATGGCTACACCTTC. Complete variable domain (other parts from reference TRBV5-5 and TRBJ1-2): DAGVTQSPTHLIKTRGQQVTLRCSPISGHKSVSWYQQVLGQGPQFIFQYYEKEERGRGNFPDRFSARQFPNYSSELNVNALLLGDSALYLCASSRSATNYGYTFGSGTRLTVV.

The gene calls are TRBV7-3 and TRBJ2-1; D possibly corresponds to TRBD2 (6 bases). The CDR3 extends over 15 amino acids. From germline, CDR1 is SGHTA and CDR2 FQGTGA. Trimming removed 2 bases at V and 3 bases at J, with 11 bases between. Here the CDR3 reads CASSLVWGDYNEQFF. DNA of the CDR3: TGTGCCAGCAGCTTAGTTTGGGGGGACTACAATGAGCAGTTCTTC.

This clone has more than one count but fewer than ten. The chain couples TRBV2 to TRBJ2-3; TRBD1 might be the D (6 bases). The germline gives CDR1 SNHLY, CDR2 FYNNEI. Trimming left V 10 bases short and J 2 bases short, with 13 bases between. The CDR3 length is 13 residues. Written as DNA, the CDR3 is TGTGCCACCCGGGACACCGACACAGATACGCAGTATTTT. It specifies CATRDTDTDTQYF.

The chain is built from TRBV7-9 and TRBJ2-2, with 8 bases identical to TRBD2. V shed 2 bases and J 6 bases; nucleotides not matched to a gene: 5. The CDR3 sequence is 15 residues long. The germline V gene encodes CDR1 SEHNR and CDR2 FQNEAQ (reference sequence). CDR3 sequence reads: CASSLPRGGAGELFF. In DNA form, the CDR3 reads TGTGCCAGCAGCTTACCCCGGGGGGGCGCCGGGGAGCTGTTTTTT. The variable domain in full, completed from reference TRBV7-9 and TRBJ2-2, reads DTGVSQNPRHKITKRGQNVTFRCDPISEHNRLYWYRQTLGQGPEFLTYFQNEAQLEKSRLLSDRFSAERPKGSFSTLEIQRTEQGDSAMYLCASSLPRGGAGELFFGEGSRLTVL.

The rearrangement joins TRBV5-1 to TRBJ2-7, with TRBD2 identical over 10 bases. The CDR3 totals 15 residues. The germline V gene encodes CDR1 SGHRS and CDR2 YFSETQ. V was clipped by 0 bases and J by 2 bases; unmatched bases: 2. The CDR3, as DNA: TGCGCCAGCAGCTTGGGAGCGGGAGGGGCCTACGAGCAGTACTTC. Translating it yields CASSLGAGGAYEQYF.

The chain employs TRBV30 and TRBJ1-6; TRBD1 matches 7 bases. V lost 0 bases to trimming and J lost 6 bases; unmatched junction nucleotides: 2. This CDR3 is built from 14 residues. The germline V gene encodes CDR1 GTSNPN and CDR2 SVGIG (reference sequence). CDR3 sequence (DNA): TGTGCCTGGAGTGTAAACAGGGGTAATTCACCCCTCCACTTT. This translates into CAWSVNRGNSPLHF.

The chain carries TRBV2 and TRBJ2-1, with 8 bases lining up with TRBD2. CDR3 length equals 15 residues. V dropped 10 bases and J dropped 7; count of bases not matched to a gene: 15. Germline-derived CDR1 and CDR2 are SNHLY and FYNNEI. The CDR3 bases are TGTGCCACCGCTCGGGAGGGAGGGGGTGATAATGAGCAGTTCTTC. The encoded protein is CATAREGGGDNEQFF.

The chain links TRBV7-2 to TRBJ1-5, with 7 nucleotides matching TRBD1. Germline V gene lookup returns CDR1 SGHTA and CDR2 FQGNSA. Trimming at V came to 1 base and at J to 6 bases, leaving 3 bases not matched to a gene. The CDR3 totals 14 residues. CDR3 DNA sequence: TGTGCCAGCAGCTTAGAAGGGGGCGGTCAGCCCCAGCATTTT. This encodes CASSLEGGGQPQHF.

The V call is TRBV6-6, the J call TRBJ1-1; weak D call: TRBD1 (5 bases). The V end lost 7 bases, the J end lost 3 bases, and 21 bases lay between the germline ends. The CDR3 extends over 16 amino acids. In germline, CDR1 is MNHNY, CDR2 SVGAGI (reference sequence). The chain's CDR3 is CASNLRGAGVYTEAFF. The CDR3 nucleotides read TGTGCCAGCAACTTACGCGGGGCTGGGGTGTACACTGAAGCTTTCTTT.

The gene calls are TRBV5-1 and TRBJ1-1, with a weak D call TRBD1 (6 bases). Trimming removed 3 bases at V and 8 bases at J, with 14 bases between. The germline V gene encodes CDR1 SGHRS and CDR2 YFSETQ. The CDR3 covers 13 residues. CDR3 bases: TGCGCCAGCAGCTCTAATACCGGGACAGAAGCTTTCTTT. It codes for CASSSNTGTEAFF. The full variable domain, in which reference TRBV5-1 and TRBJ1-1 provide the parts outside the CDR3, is KAGVTQTPRYLIKTRGQQVTLSCSPISGHRSVSWYQQTPGQGLQFLFEYFSETQRNKGNFPGRFSGRQFSNSRSEMNVSTLELGDSALYLCASSSNTGTEAFFGQGTRLTVV.

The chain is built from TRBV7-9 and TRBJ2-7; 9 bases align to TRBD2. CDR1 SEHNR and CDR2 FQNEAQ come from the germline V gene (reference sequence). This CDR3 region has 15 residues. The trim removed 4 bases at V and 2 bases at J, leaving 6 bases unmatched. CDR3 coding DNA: TGTGCCAGCAGCTCCCGGCGGGAGGGCCCCTACGAGCAGTACTTC. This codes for CASSSRREGPYEQYF.

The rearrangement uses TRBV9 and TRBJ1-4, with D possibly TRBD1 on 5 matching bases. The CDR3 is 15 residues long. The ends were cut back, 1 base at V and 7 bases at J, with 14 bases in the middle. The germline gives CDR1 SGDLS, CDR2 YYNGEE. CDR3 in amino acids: CASSVSQGGSEKLFF. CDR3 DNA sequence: TGTGCCAGCAGCGTATCTCAGGGAGGGTCTGAAAAACTGTTTTTT.

CDR3 sequence (DNA): TGTGCCAGCAGCTTGGGCGGGCTGCCCTACGAGCAGTACTTC. Its protein is CASSLGGLPYEQYF. V usage is TRBV5-4 and J usage is TRBJ2-7, with D possibly matching TRBD2 (5 bases). Trimming removed 0 bases at V and 2 bases at J, with 9 bases between. The CDR3 contains 14 residues. The germline V gene encodes CDR1 SGHNT and CDR2 YYREEE (reference sequence).

The CDR3 nucleotides read TGCGCCAGCAGCTTGGACATGCACAGGGGCGAGCAGTACTTC. It specifies CASSLDMHRGEQYF. The chain carries TRBV5-1 and TRBJ2-7; 7 nucleotides line up with TRBD1. CDR3 length: 14 amino acids. The junction had 6 bases not matched to a gene; V was cut back by 0 bases and J by 6 bases. The germline CDR1 and CDR2 sequences are SGHRS and YFSETQ.

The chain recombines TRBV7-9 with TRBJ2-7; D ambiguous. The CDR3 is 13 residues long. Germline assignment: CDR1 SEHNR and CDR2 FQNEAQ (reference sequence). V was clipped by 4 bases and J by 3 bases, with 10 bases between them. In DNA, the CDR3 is TGTGCCAGCAGCTCGTCCCTAGGCTACGAGCAGTACTTC. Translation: CASSSSLGYEQYF. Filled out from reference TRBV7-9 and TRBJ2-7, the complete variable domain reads DTGVSQNPRHKITKRGQNVTFRCDPISEHNRLYWYRQTLGQGPEFLTYFQNEAQLEKSRLLSDRFSAERPKGSFSTLEIQRTEQGDSAMYLCASSSSLGYEQYFGPGTRLTVT.

The CDR3 spells CASGGQLKGTSGTNEQFF. The CDR3 DNA reads TGTGCCAGCGGAGGGCAGCTTAAGGGGACTAGCGGGACAAATGAGCAGTTCTTC. The rearrangement joins TRBV9 to TRBJ2-1, with TRBD2 matching 13 bases. In germline, CDR1 is SGDLS, CDR2 YYNGEE. V shed 7 bases, J shed 7 bases, and the junction held 17 bases outside the gene matches. This CDR3 spans 18 amino acids.

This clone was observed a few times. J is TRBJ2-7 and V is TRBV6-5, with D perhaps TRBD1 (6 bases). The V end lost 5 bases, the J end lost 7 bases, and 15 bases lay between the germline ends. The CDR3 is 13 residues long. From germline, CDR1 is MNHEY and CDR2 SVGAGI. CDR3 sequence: CASSILQGREQYF. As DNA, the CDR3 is TGTGCCAGCAGTATTTTACAGGGTCGGGAGCAGTACTTC.

This CDR3 reads CASSNGGPIWVFNQPQHF. CDR3 bases: TGTGCCAGCAGCAACGGCGGCCCAATATGGGTCTTCAATCAGCCCCAGCATTTT. V and J are TRBV21-1 and TRBJ1-5. TRBV21-1 is a known pseudogene. CDR3 length: 18 residues.

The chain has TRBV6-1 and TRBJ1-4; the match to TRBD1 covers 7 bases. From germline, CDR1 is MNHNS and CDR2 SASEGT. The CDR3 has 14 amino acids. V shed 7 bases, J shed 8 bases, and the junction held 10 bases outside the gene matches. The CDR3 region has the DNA TGTGCCAGCATTGACAGGGAAATATACGAAAAACTGTTTTTT. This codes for CASIDREIYEKLFF.